A selection of T cell receptor beta chains follows, all from one sample in a study of cytomegalovirus exposure and HLA in healthy donors. Libraries were prepared by immunoSEQ multiplex PCR; TCRdb keeps only in-frame clonotypes and omits some of them. Of tens of thousands of clones listed, about 78% were seen once; the top ten hold about 12%. Material for sequencing was PBMCs. These receptors all come from a woman in her forties in good health and CMV-seropositive. Each CDR3 is given with its conserved first and last residue. The order of the fields is J gene, D gene, clone size, V gene, CDR3 DNA, CDR3 protein. D genes are given only for firm matches. Clone size, where shown, is once, few, many, or a class for clones that have expanded.

j_gene: TRBJ2-1
d_gene: TRBD2
abundance: once
v_gene: TRBV7-9
CDR3nt: TGTGCCAGCAGCGTCGGGACTAGCGGTCCTTACAATGAGCAGTTCTTC
CDR3aa: CASSVGTSGPYNEQFF

j_gene: TRBJ1-1
d_gene: NA
abundance: NA
v_gene: TRBV5-6
CDR3nt: TGTGCCAGCAGCAACGTGGGGGGGCAGGGACCCACTGAAGCTTTCTTT
CDR3aa: CASSNVGGQGPTEAFF

j_gene: TRBJ1-5
d_gene: NA
abundance: NA
v_gene: TRBV7-6
CDR3nt: TGTGCCAGCAGCCCACATAGGGGTACTGGGCAGCCCCAGCATTTT
CDR3aa: CASSPHRGTGQPQHF

j_gene: TRBJ2-5
d_gene: NA
abundance: few
v_gene: TRBV2
CDR3nt: TGTGCCAGCAGTGAATGGAACAGAATCCAAGAGACCCAGTACTTC
CDR3aa: CASSEWNRIQETQYF

j_gene: TRBJ1-1
d_gene: TRBD1
abundance: NA
v_gene: TRBV28
CDR3nt: TGTGCCAGCAGTTGGGACAGGGGGGAAGCTTTCTTT
CDR3aa: CASSWDRGEAFF

j_gene: TRBJ1-5
d_gene: TRBD1
abundance: NA
v_gene: TRBV7-9
CDR3nt: TGTGCCAGCAGCACCGACAGGGCAAAAAATCAGCCCCAGCATTTT
CDR3aa: CASSTDRAKNQPQHF

j_gene: TRBJ2-2
d_gene: TRBD1
abundance: NA
v_gene: TRBV2
CDR3nt: TGTGCCGGTGACAGGGGGAGCACCGGGGAGCTGTTTTTT
CDR3aa: CAGDRGSTGELFF

j_gene: TRBJ1-1
d_gene: NA
abundance: NA
v_gene: TRBV29-1
CDR3nt: TGCAGCGGATCTAGGGGGTCACAACTTTTACTGGAAGCTTTCTTT
CDR3aa: CSGSRGSQLLLEAFF

j_gene: TRBJ1-6
d_gene: NA
abundance: once
v_gene: TRBV9
CDR3nt: TGTGCCAGCAGCGTAGCCTCCTGGGGGGATTCACCCCTCCACTTT
CDR3aa: CASSVASWGDSPLHF

j_gene: TRBJ2-7
d_gene: TRBD2
abundance: NA
v_gene: TRBV5-6
CDR3nt: TGTGCCAGCAGCTTCGGAGCGGGGGGCCCCGCCTACGAGCAGTACTTC
CDR3aa: CASSFGAGGPAYEQYF